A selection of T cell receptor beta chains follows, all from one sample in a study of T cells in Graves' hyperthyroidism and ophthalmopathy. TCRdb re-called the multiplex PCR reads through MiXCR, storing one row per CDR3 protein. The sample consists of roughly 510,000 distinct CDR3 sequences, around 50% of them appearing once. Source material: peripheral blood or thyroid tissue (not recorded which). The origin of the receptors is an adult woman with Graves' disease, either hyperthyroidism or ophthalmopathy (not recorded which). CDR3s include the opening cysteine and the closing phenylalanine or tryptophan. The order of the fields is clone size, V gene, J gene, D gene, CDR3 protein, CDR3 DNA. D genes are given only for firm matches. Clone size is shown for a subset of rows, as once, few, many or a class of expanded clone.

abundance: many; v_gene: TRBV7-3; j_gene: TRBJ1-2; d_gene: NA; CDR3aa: CASSPEGPASYGYTF; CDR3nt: TGTGCCAGCAGCCCTGAAGGTCCAGCCTCCTATGGCTACACCTTC
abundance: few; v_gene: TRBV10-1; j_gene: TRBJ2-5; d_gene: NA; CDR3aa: CASSESALRPPLYF; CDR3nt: TGCGCCAGCAGTGAGTCGGCCCTGAGGCCACCCTTGTACTTC
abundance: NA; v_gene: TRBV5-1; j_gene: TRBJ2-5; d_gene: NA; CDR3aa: CASSLEAPDQETQYF; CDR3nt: TGCGCCAGCAGCTTGGAAGCTCCCGATCAAGAGACCCAGTACTTC
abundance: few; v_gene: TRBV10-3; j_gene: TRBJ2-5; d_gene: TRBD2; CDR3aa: CAISQGSPGGETQYF; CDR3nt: TGTGCCATCAGTCAGGGATCCCCGGGGGGAGAGACCCAGTACTTC
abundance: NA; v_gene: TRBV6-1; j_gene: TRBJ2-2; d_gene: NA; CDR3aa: CASSATTGGLFF; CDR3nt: TGTGCCAGCAGCGCAACGACTGGGGGGCTGTTTTTT
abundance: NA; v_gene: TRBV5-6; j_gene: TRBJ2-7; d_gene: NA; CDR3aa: CASSFVLVGEQYF; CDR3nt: TGTGCCAGCAGCTTCGTACTAGTAGGCGAGCAGTACTTC
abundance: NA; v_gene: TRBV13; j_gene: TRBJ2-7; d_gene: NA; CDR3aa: CASSQAGTEAYEQYF; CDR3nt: TGTGCCAGCAGCCAAGCCGGGACCGAGGCCTACGAGCAGTACTTC
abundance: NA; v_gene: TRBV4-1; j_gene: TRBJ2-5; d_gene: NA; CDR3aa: CASSQGAILWGGSPKTQYF; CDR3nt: TGCGCCAGCAGCCAAGGGGCTATCCTGTGGGGCGGCTCCCCAAAGACCCAGTACTTC
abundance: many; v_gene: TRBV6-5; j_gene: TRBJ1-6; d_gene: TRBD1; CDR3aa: CASSYSGTGGSPLHF; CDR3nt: TGTGCCAGCAGTTACAGTGGGACAGGGGGCTCACCCCTCCACTTT
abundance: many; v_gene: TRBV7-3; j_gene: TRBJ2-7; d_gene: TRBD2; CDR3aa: CASSIAGGPYEQYF; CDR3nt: TGTGCCAGCAGCATAGCGGGAGGGCCTTACGAGCAGTACTTC
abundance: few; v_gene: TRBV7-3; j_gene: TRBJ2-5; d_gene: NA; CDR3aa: CASSPGHSQETQYF; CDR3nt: TGTGCCAGCAGCCCGGGACACTCGCAAGAGACCCAGTACTTC
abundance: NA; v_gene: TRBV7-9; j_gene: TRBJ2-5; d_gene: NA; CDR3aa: CASSYSRDLGETQYF; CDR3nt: TGTGCCAGCAGTTACTCCCGGGACCTGGGGGAGACCCAGTACTTC
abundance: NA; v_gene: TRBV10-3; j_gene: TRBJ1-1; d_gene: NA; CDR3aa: CAISEGGWDVLPSAFF; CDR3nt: TGTGCCATCAGTGAGGGCGGCTGGGACGTACTACCTTCAGCTTTCTTT
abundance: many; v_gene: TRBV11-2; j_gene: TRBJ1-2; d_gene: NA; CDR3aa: CASSSEGSGYTF; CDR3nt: TGTGCCAGCAGCTCCGAAGGCTCTGGCTACACCTTC
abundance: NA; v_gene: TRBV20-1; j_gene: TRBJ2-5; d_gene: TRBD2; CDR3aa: CSVPTSGSEDTQYF; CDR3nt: TGCAGTGTCCCGACTAGCGGGAGCGAAGATACGCAGTACTTC
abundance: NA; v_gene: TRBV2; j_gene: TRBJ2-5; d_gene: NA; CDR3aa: CASSEGRHQETQYF; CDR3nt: TGTGCCAGCAGTGAGGGACGCCACCAAGAGACCCAGTACTTC
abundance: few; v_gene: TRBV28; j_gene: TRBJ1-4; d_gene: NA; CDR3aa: CASRGGGIGEKLFF; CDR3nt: TGTGCCAGCAGGGGCGGGGGCATTGGTGAAAAACTGTTTTTT